The source of this T cell receptor (beta chain) is a study of T cell repertoires in cytomegalovirus infection. This clonotype was counted between two and nine times. Its antigen is not known. General observations from the study: Summed frequency of public TCR beta families distinguished CMV carriers with the relevant HLA.

TCRdb re-called the reads with MiXCR, one entry per CDR3 protein. This sample has more than 650,000 distinct CDR3 sequences; approximately 40% occur once, and the top ten carry about 2.8%. This TCR came from a human donor in good health (CMV status not recorded). Some clones in this sample may be carry-over from other donors' samples. Sequencing was carried out using PBMCs.

The CDR3 DNA is TGTGCCAGCAGCCCGGGACAGTTGAATAATTCACCCCTCCACTTT. This translates into CASSPGQLNNSPLHF. V is TRBV12-3 or TRBV12-4 and J is TRBJ1-6; TRBD1 aligns across 7 bases. The CDR3 length is 15 residues. V was clipped by 6 bases and J by 5 bases; unmatched bases: 7.